This T cell receptor beta chain stems from a study of blood T cell repertoires in COVID-19. Study as a whole: The cDNA or gDNA used as material had been derived from T cells, B-cell-depleted T cells, or PBMCs.

Authors' data handling: Reference gene primers were amplified, and this amplification served to estimate nucleated cell counts. TCRdb's table, derived via immunoSEQ multiplex PCR, lists solely in-frame clones and lacks some. V and J calls and clone size are as listed in that table; D and trimming were resolved from the DNA. The profile covers approximately 85,000 clones, with about nine tenths appearing a single time and about 25% taken by the ten largest. This clonotype was sampled from a man aged 50 to 60 with active or convalescent COVID-19. The material sequenced was peripheral blood.

In DNA form, the CDR3 reads TGTGCCAGCAGTCTCCAGAGAGGCTACGAGCAGTACTTC. It is translated as CASSLQRGYEQYF. The chain employs TRBV6-5 and TRBJ2-7; D call uncertain. V lost 5 bases, J lost 3 bases, and 11 bases lay in between. The CDR3 length is 13 residues. In germline, CDR1 is MNHEY, CDR2 SVGAGI.